This T cell receptor (beta chain) was captured by sequencing in a study of T cell responses to AZD1222 COVID-19 vaccine. Turning to this clone: Its matching antigen is unknown.

Unmatched junction bases numbered 4, after V lost 4 bases and J lost 7 bases. From germline, CDR1 is MGHDK and CDR2 SYGVNS. The CDR3 is 13 amino acids. Study-level results: Per reports, nearly half of all spike-specific TCRs target regions that are unmutated in variants. Clonal diversity was possibly underestimated, and the donors were mostly white British, with more females. No day 14 peak samples; only post-peak repertoires were characterized. Two AZD1222 doses significantly raised spike-specific TCR breadth and depth over controls.

Measured with immunoSEQ multiplex PCR; TCRdb has only the in-frame clones, and not every one. This sample yields 150,000 to 200,000 clones, of which approximately 95% are seen a single time; approximately 4% belongs to the top ten. The source material was peripheral blood, sampled on day 0 of AZD1222 vaccination. The chain carries TRBV25-1 and TRBJ2-5; 9 nucleotides match TRBD2. The receptor was isolated from an adult in good health. Here the CDR3 DNA reads TGTGCCAGCAGTGGCCCACTAGCGGGGACCCAGTACTTC. Translated, it gives CASSGPLAGTQYF.